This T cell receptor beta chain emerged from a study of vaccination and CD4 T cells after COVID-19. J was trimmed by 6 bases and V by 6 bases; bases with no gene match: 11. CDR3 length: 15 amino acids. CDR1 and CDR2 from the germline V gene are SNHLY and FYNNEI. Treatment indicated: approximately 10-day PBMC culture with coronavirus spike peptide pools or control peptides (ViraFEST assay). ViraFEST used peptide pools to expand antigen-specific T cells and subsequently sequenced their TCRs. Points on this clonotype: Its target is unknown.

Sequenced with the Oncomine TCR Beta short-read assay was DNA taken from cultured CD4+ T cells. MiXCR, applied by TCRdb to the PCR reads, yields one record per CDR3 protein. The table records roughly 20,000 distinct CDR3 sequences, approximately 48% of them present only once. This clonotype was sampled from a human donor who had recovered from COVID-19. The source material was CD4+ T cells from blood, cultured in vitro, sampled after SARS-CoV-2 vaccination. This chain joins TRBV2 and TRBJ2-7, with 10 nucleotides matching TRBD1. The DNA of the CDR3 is TGTGCCAGCAGGGATGACAGGGGGCGAAACTTCGAGCAGTACTTC. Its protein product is CASRDDRGRNFEQYF. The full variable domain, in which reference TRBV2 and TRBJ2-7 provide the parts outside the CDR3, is EPEVTQTPSHQVTQMGQEVILRCVPISNHLYFYWYRQILGQKVEFLVSFYNNEISEKSEIFDDQFSVERPDGSNFTLKIRSTKLEDSAMYFCASRDDRGRNFEQYFGPGTRLTVT.